This note documents a single TCR beta chain sequence. This entry is derived from a study of blood T cell repertoires in COVID-19. Study-level background: The analysed material was cDNA or gDNA that came from T cells, B-cell-depleted T cells, or PBMCs.

V shed 3 bases and J 6 bases; nucleotides not matched to a gene: 12. The germline V gene has CDR1 MNHEY and CDR2 SVGAGI. The CDR3 is 16 amino acids. Allocation to cohorts depended on clinical history reported by the participants. Per the original data handling: Reference gene primer amplification in the assay estimated nucleated cell counts. Clones were sequenced by immunoSEQ multiplex PCR, and TCRdb holds only the in-frame ones, with some missing. Clonal size and the V and J genes are those of that table, whereas D and trimming came from the DNA. This table has roughly 250,000 clones, 70% to 90% appearing once.

The rearrangement uses TRBV6-5 and TRBJ2-7, with TRBD1 identical over 9 bases. The origin of this receptor is a woman aged 25 to 39 who had recovered from COVID-19. The sample was PBMCs or T cells enriched from blood (not recorded which). The CDR3 sequence: CASSYSPGQGSGEQYF. The CDR3 region has the DNA TGTGCCAGCAGTTATTCGCCGGGACAGGGAAGTGGCGAGCAGTACTTC.